This TCR beta chain was sequenced during a study of T cell responses to AZD1222 COVID-19 vaccine. The CDR3 sequence is 15 residues long. Deletions cut 5 bases from V and 4 bases from J, with 12 bases between. CDR1 is MDHEN, CDR2 SYDVKM, per germline. TCRdb's copy holds only in-frame clones and misses some; the assay was immunoSEQ multiplex PCR. The sample has approximately 130,000 clones, about nine tenths seen once. This rearrangement joins TRBV28 to TRBJ1-6, with a possible D match to TRBD1 (5 bases). The receptor comes from an adult in good health. The sequencing here drew on peripheral blood, taken on day 0 of AZD1222 vaccination. As DNA, the CDR3 is TGTGCCAGCAGTACCCAGGGAGAGTATAATTCACCCCTCCACTTT. Protein product: CASSTQGEYNSPLHF. The full variable domain, in which reference TRBV28 and TRBJ1-6 provide the parts outside the CDR3, is DVKVTQSSRYLVKRTGEKVFLECVQDMDHENMFWYRQDPGLGLRLIYFSYDVKMKEKGDIPEGYSVSREKKERFSLILESASTNQTSMYLCASSTQGEYNSPLHFGNGTRLTVT.